A single sample gave rise to the 21 T cell receptor beta chains below, sequenced in a study of T cell responses to AZD1222 COVID-19 vaccine. Sequencing was performed with immunoSEQ multiplex PCR; in TCRdb, only in-frame clones are kept and a portion is missing. The sample carries roughly 67,000 clones, 88% recorded once. The specimen was peripheral blood, collected on day 0 of AZD1222 vaccination. These receptor sequences come from an adult in good health.

The rearrangement joins TRBV28 to TRBJ2-2; TRBD2 agrees at 14 bases. The germline CDR1 and CDR2 sequences are MDHEN and SYDVKM. Trimming cost V 4 bases and J 6 bases; bases outside gene matches: 4. CDR3 size: 16 residues. CDR3 sequence reads: CASSSPGLAGAGELFF. The DNA for the CDR3 is TGTGCCAGCAGTTCGCCGGGACTAGCGGGAGCCGGGGAGCTGTTTTTT.

About this clone itself: The identical CDR3 is also encoded by other nucleotide sequences in the sample. V and J are TRBV30 and TRBJ1-5; maybe TRBD1 (5 bases). This CDR3 region has 13 residues. Germline-derived CDR1 and CDR2 are GTSNPN and SVGIG (reference sequence). V dropped 1 base and J dropped 2 bases, with 6 bases sitting between them. The CDR3: CAWSGGGNQPQHF. In nucleotides, the CDR3 is TGTGCCTGGAGTGGAGGGGGCAATCAGCCCCAGCATTTT.

CDR3 region: CASSLRTGSVSYTF. The CDR3 region has the DNA TGTGCCAGCAGCCTACGGACAGGGAGTGTGAGCTACACCTTC. The V and J genes are TRBV5-4 and TRBJ1-2; TRBD1 matches at 8 bases. CDR1 and CDR2 (germline): SGHNT, YYREEE (reference sequence). The V and J ends lost 4 bases and 9 bases, in that order; junction bases with no gene match: 11. The CDR3 has 14 residues.

The table lists this clone with a few counts. This chain uses TRBV7-8 with TRBJ1-1; tentatively, D is TRBD1 (5 bases). The CDR3 consists of 14 residues. V was cut by 5 bases and J by 5 bases, with 15 bases left in between. Per the germline V gene, CDR1 is SGHVS and CDR2 is FQNEAQ. The CDR3 nucleotides are TGTGCCAGCAGCCCATTAAGGGGCCGAACTGAAGCTTTCTTT. Translation gives CASSPLRGRTEAFF.

In its sample, this clone was seen a few times. CDR3 nucleotides: TGTGCCAGCAGTGAGGGACAGGCAACTGAAAAACTGTTTTTT. It translates to CASSEGQATEKLFF. V and J are TRBV2 and TRBJ1-4, with 8 bases aligning to TRBD1. Germline V gives CDR1 SNHLY, CDR2 FYNNEI. V gave up 3 bases and J gave up 7 bases; unmatched junction bases: 4. CDR3 length: 14 amino acids.

This chain links TRBV4-1 with TRBJ2-1, with 8 nucleotides matching TRBD1. J was trimmed by 8 bases and V by 1 base; bases with no gene match: 4. CDR1 and CDR2 (germline): MGHRA, YSYEKL. The CDR3 runs 14 residues. The CDR3 sequence: CASSQVLQGDEQFF. As DNA, the CDR3 is TGCGCCAGCAGCCAAGTCTTACAGGGGGATGAGCAGTTCTTC.

V gene TRBV6-2 or TRBV6-3 combines with J gene TRBJ2-1, with 7 bases that match TRBD2. This CDR3 is built from 17 residues. V lost 0 bases to trimming and J lost 4 bases; unmatched junction nucleotides: 9. CDR1 MNHEY and CDR2 SVGEGT come from the germline V gene. CDR3 loop: CASSYSPPAGLYNEQFF. In DNA form, the CDR3 reads TGTGCCAGCAGTTACTCTCCCCCAGCGGGACTATACAATGAGCAGTTCTTC.

The rearrangement uses TRBV11-2 and TRBJ2-2, with D perhaps given as TRBD1 or TRBD2 (5 bases each). In germline, CDR1 is SGHAT, CDR2 FQNNGV. Deletions cut 2 bases from V and 4 bases from J, with 20 bases between. This CDR3 region has 18 residues. The CDR3 bases are TGTGCCAGCAGCTTATACCGGGACCCTACCTCGAGCACCGGGGAGCTGTTTTTT. This codes for CASSLYRDPTSSTGELFF.

On this clone itself: One end of the junction does not line up with germline, which may come from a read error. This chain uses TRBV7-3 with TRBJ2-2; 7 bases match TRBD2. The CDR3 loop spans 15 amino acids. The V gene's germline CDR1 is SGHTA and CDR2 FQGTGA. The CDR3 DNA reads as TGTGCCAGCAGCCTAACGGGAGGGAACACCGGGGAGCTGTTTTTT. Translating gives CASSLTGGNTGELFF.

The CDR3 nucleotides are TGTGCCAGCAGCCCTTCACTAGCGGGAGTTTATGGTGAGCAGTTCTTC. It specifies CASSPSLAGVYGEQFF. The rearrangement joins TRBV7-9 to TRBJ2-1; 11 bases line up with TRBD2. The CDR3 has 16 residues. Germline values: CDR1 SEHNR, CDR2 FQNEAQ (reference sequence). Trimming took 5 bases from V and 9 from J; bases not matched to a gene: 12.

The chain joins TRBV27 to TRBJ1-1; D gene ambiguous. Germline CDR1 reads MNHEY; CDR2 reads SMNVEV (reference sequence). Deletions cut 6 bases from V and 2 bases from J, with 16 bases between. The CDR3 has 15 amino acids. CDR3: CASSTRVSKNTEAFF. The CDR3 DNA reads TGTGCCAGCAGCACAAGGGTATCGAAAAACACTGAAGCTTTCTTT.

The chain couples TRBV19 to TRBJ2-6; TRBD1 might be the D (6 bases). The germline V gene encodes CDR1 LNHDA and CDR2 SQIVND (reference sequence). The CDR3 is made up of 15 amino acids. The V and J ends lost 5 bases and 2 bases respectively, with 10 bases between them. CDR3 amino acids: CASSANRAGANVLTF. Here the CDR3 DNA reads TGTGCCAGTAGTGCAAACAGGGCTGGGGCCAACGTCCTGACTTTC. The full variable domain, with the rest looked up from reference TRBV19 and TRBJ2-6, is DGGITQSPKYLFRKEGQNVTLSCEQNLNHDAMYWYRQDPGQGLRLIYYSQIVNDFQKGDIAEGYSVSREKKESFPLTVTSAQKNPTAFYLCASSANRAGANVLTFGAGSRLTVL.

This chain uses TRBV30 with TRBJ1-4; 11 bases map to TRBD1. V lost 5 bases and J lost 7; bases outside the gene matches: 3. Germline lookup yields CDR1 GTSNPN and CDR2 SVGIG (reference sequence). CDR3 length equals 13 residues. The CDR3 sequence: CAWGQGAVEKLFF. DNA of the CDR3: TGTGCCTGGGGACAGGGGGCCGTTGAAAAACTGTTTTTT.

This rearrangement joins TRBV12-3 or TRBV12-4 to TRBJ2-1, with D perhaps matching TRBD2 (5 bases). Between the trimmed V and J ends, which lost 3 bases and 9 bases, there was a span of 12 bases. The CDR3 has 13 residues. CDR3 residues: CASSFQVGGEQFF. Here the CDR3 DNA reads TGTGCCAGCAGTTTTCAGGTCGGAGGTGAGCAGTTCTTC.

The chain carries TRBV6-6 and TRBJ2-6; D is uncertain. This CDR3 has 15 residues. V dropped 0 bases and J dropped 1 base, with 4 bases sitting between them. In germline, CDR1 is MNHNY, CDR2 SVGAGI (reference sequence). CDR3 sequence reads: CASSYSGSGANVLTF. The DNA of the CDR3 is TGTGCCAGCAGTTACTCGGGGTCTGGGGCCAACGTCCTGACTTTC.

This chain links TRBV6-4 with TRBJ2-3, with unresolved D. The CDR3 has 15 amino acids. CDR1 is MRHNA and CDR2 is SNTAGT in the germline V gene. Deletions cut 5 bases from V and 2 bases from J, with 14 bases between. The chain's CDR3 is CASSFGFGDTDTQYF. In DNA, the CDR3 is TGTGCCAGCAGTTTTGGGTTTGGGGACACAGATACGCAGTATTTT.

The chain couples TRBV27 to TRBJ2-7; possibly TRBD1 for D (6 bases). The CDR3 covers 16 residues. The germline V gene has CDR1 MNHEY and CDR2 SMNVEV (reference sequence). Trimming took off 3 bases at V and 3 bases at J, with 18 bases between the two ends. The CDR3, as DNA: TGTGCCAGCAGTTTGATCGGACAGAGCAATTTCTACGAGCAGTACTTC. Its protein is CASSLIGQSNFYEQYF.

CDR3 loop: CASSQLRQGVREQYF. CDR3 nucleotide sequence: TGCGCCAGCAGCCAATTGAGACAGGGGGTTCGCGAGCAGTACTTC. V gene TRBV4-1 combines with J gene TRBJ2-7, with 9 bases identical to TRBD1. The CDR3 runs to 15 residues. CDR1 is MGHRA, CDR2 YSYEKL, per germline. Trimming cost V 2 bases and J 6 bases; bases outside gene matches: 8.

This clone was picked up one time. The chain couples TRBV7-5 to TRBJ1-5; whether TRBD1, the table's D call, matches the DNA was not checked. TRBV7-5 is a pseudogene segment. The CDR3 length is 15 residues. CDR3 amino acids: CARRDPGQKDQPQHF. As DNA, the CDR3 is TGTGCCAGAAGGGACCCGGGACAGAAAGATCAGCCCCAGCATTTT.

The genes are TRBV13 and TRBJ1-4; D not resolved. Germline CDR1 reads PRHDT; CDR2 reads FYEKMQ (reference sequence). The CDR3 is made up of 13 amino acids. Trimming took 0 bases from V and 7 from J, leaving 6 bases between them. The CDR3 DNA follows: TGTGCCAGCAGCTTAGGGGGATCTGAAAAACTGTTTTTT. The encoded protein is CASSLGGSEKLFF.

The chain couples TRBV7-9 to TRBJ2-2, with D possibly being TRBD2 (5 bases). Trimming left V 5 bases short and J 2 bases short, with 12 bases between. The CDR3 spans 15 residues. The germline gives CDR1 SEHNR, CDR2 FQNEAQ (reference sequence). The CDR3 loop reads CASSPRAVNTGELFF. CDR3 in DNA: TGTGCCAGCAGCCCGAGGGCAGTCAACACCGGGGAGCTGTTTTTT.